The text below deals with one T cell receptor beta chain. The CDR3 is 18 residues long. The data stem from a study of blood T cell repertoires in COVID-19. Looking at the study overall: The United States, Italy and Spain provided the acute and convalescent COVID-19 samples. The cDNA or gDNA used as material had been derived from T cells, B-cell-depleted T cells, or PBMCs.

Per the original data handling: Estimates of nucleated cell counts were drawn from the amplification of reference gene primers. Using immunoSEQ multiplex PCR, the repertoire was profiled, and TCRdb retains in-frame clones only, with some absent. V and J calls and clone size follow that table, whereas D and trimming were derived from the DNA. The data hold fewer than 85,000 clones, with 65% to 80% observed a single time. Specimen: peripheral blood. The rearrangement links TRBV12-2 to TRBJ2-1; TRBD2 is taken as the D call from the table, unchecked against the DNA. TRBV12-2 is flagged as a pseudogene. The sequence came from a woman aged 80 or older with active or convalescent COVID-19. The CDR3 loop reads CASRFPSVSGGDYNEQFF. The CDR3 nucleotides read TGTGCAAGTCGCTTCCCTTCAGTCAGCGGGGGGGACTACAATGAGCAGTTCTTC.